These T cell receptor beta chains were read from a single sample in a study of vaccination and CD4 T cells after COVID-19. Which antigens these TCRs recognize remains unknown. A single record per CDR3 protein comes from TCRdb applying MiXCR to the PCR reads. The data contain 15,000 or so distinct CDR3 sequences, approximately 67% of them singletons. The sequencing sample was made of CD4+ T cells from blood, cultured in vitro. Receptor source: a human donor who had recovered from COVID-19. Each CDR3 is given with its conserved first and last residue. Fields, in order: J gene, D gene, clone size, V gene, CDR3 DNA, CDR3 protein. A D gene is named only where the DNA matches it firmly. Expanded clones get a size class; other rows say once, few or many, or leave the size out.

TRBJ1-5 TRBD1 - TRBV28 TGTGCCAGCAGTTCGATACCCGGGACAGGGTTTTTTCAGCCCCAGCATTTT CASSSIPGTGFFQPQHF
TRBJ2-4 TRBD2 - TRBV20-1 TGCAGTGCTAGATTCCCCCTAGCGGGAGCCCACATTCAGTACTTC CSARFPLAGAHIQYF
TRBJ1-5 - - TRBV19 TGTGCCAGTAGTATAATGGAGGGAGGCAATCAGCCCCAGCATTTT CASSIMEGGNQPQHF
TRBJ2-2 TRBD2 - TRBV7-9 TGTGCCAGCAGCCGGGGACTAGCGGGAGGGCCCGGGGAGCTGTTTTTT CASSRGLAGGPGELFF
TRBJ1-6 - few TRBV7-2 TGTGCCAGCAGCCCCTTTTCGGCGGGGGGATCACCCCTCCACTTT CASSPFSAGGSPLHF
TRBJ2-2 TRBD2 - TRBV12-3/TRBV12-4 TGTGCCAGCAGTACGGGACTAGCAACCGGGGAGCTGTTTTTT CASSTGLATGELFF
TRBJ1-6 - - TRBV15 TGTGCCACCAGCAGAGATGGTAATTCACCCCTCCACTTT CATSRDGNSPLHF
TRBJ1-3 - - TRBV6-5 TGTGCCAGCAGTTATACTAGCTCTGGAAACACCATATATTTT CASSYTSSGNTIYF
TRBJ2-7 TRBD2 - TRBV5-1 TGCGCCAGCAGCTTACTAGCGGGAGCGGAGTACGAGCAGTACTTC CASSLLAGAEYEQYF
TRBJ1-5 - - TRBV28 TGTGCCAGCAAAGACAGGCCCCTAAATCAGCCCCAGCATTTT CASKDRPLNQPQHF
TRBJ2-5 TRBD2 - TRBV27 TGTGCCAGCAGTTTCAAGTCCCTAGCGGGAGTTCGTTCATCACACCAAGAGACCCAGTACTTC CASSFKSLAGVRSSHQETQYF
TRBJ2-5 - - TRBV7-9 TGTGCCAGCAGCTTAGCGCGTCTAGGCCAAGAGACCCAGTACTTC CASSLARLGQETQYF
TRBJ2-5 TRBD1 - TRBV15 TGTGCCACTAGGACGAGGGACAGGGGCCAAGAGACCCAGTACTTC CATRTRDRGQETQYF
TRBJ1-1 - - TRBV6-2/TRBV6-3 TGTGCCAGCAGTCCTCACAGGGTGGGCACTGAAGCTTTCTTT CASSPHRVGTEAFF
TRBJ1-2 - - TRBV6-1 TGTGCCAGCACAGGGCAGCACTATGGCTACACCTTC CASTGQHYGYTF
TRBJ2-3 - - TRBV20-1 TGCAGTGCTAGAGACTACGCCAAGGGTGGCACAGATACGCAGTATTTT CSARDYAKGGTDTQYF
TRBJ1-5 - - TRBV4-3 TGCGCCAGCAGCCAAGGCCCGTTTCAGCCCCAGCATTTT CASSQGPFQPQHF
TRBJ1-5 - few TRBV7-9 TGTGCCAGCAGCATACAGGGACAGCCCCAGCATTTT CASSIQGQPQHF
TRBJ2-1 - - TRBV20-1 TGCAGTGCTAGGACGTCTAAGGGCAATGAGCAGTTCTTC CSARTSKGNEQFF
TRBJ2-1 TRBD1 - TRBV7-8 TGTGCCAGCAGCAAACCGGGACAGGGGCCGAATGAGCAGTTCTTC CASSKPGQGPNEQFF
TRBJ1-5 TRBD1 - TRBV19 TGTGCCAGTTCCAGGGGGACTTTGAGCAATCAGCCCCAGCATTTT CASSRGTLSNQPQHF
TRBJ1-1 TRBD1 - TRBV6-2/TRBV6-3 TGTGCCAGCAGTTTTGGACAGGCGAACACTGAAGCTTTCTTT CASSFGQANTEAFF
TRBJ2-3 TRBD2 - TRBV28 TGTGCCAGCAGCCGCCACAGCGGGGGGCCAGATACGCAGTATTTT CASSRHSGGPDTQYF
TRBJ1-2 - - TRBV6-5 TGTGCCAGCAGTTACTCGAATAGGGGGAACTATGGCTACACCTTC CASSYSNRGNYGYTF
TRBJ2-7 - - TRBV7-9 TGTGCCAGCAGCTTAAGTTCTCATAGCTCCTACGAGCAGTACTTC CASSLSSHSSYEQYF
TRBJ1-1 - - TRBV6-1 TGTGCCAGCAGCCCCCTCGGAAGACGGGCCCGGAACACTGAAGCTTTCTTT CASSPLGRRARNTEAFF
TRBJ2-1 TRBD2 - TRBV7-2 TGTGCCAGCAGCGGACTAGCGGGAGAACCCTACAATGAGCAGTTCTTC CASSGLAGEPYNEQFF
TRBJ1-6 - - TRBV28 TGTGCCAGCAGGGTGGGACGGTTAAATTCACCCCTCCACTTT CASRVGRLNSPLHF
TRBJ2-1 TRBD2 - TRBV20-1 TGCAGTGCTAGAGGTCCTAGCGGGAGGGCCGCCTACAATGAGCAGTTCTTC CSARGPSGRAAYNEQFF
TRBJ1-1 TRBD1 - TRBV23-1 TGCGCCAGCAGTGAATGGCGAGGGGGCGCAGGGACTGAAGCTTTCTTT CASSEWRGGAGTEAFF
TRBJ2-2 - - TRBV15 TGTGCCACCAGCAGCCCCGCAGGGTACGGCACCGGGGAGCTGTTTTTT CATSSPAGYGTGELFF
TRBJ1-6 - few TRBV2 TGTGCCAGCAGACTACGGGAAAGCTCCTATAATTCACCCCTCCACTTT CASRLRESSYNSPLHF
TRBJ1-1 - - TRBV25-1 TGTGCCAGCAGTGGTAATTACAGGCTGAACACTGAAGCTTTCTTT CASSGNYRLNTEAFF
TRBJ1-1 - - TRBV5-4 TGTGCCAGCAGCGGGGGTATAGGACCCATGAACACTGAAGCTTTCTTT CASSGGIGPMNTEAFF
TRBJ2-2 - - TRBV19 TGTGCCAGTACTCGAGTCATGGCTACCGGGGAGCTGTTTTTT CASTRVMATGELFF
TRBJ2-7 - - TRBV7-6 TGTGCCAGCAGCGGGGCACAGGGCTCCTACGAGCAGTACTTC CASSGAQGSYEQYF
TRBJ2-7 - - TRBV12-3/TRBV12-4 TGTGCCAGCGGAAACAGGGAAGGCTACGAGCAGTACTTC CASGNREGYEQYF
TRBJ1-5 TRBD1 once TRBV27 TGTGCCAGCAGTTCGGACAGGCTGGATCAGTCCCAGCATTTT CASSSDRLDQSQHF
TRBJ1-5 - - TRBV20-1 TGCAGTGCTAGAGATGGCGGAACTAATCAGCCCCAGCATTTT CSARDGGTNQPQHF
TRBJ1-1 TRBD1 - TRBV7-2 TGTGCCAGCAGCCCAACCACTTCCGGGACAGGGGGCGTAGCTTTCTTT CASSPTTSGTGGVAFF
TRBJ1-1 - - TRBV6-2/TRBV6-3 TGTGCCAGCAGTTACGTGTTGGGGGGGAACATGAACACTGAAGCTTTCTTT CASSYVLGGNMNTEAFF
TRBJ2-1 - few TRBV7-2 TGTGCCAGCAGCTTTTATGGGGATTACAATGAGCAGTTCTTC CASSFYGDYNEQFF
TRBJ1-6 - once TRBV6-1 TGTGCCATTAGGGGGGCGCCGAGCTCACCCCTCCACTTT CAIRGAPSSPLHF
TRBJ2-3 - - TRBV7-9 TGTGCCAGCACCCTGAACTGGGGAGATACGCAGTATTTT CASTLNWGDTQYF
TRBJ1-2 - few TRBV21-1 TGTGCCAGCAGCAAATGGACGGACCCCCATGGCTACACCTTC CASSKWTDPHGYTF
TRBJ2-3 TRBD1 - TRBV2 TGTGCCAGCAGTCCTGACAGGGGGCTGACAGATACGCAGTATTTT CASSPDRGLTDTQYF
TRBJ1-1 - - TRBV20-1 TGCAGTGCTAGAATGGGGCCGAACACTGAAGCTTTCTTT CSARMGPNTEAFF
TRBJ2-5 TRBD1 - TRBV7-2 TGTGCCAGCAGCCGCGACAGGGGGCTGGAGACCCAGTACTTC CASSRDRGLETQYF
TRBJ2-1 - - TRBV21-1 TGTGCCAGCAGCAAACCCGGACAGGGGGTAGGGGATGAGCAGTTCTTC CASSKPGQGVGDEQFF
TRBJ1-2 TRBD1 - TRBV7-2 TGTGCCAGCAGTAGGAACAGGGGGCAAGCCCATGGCTACACCTTC CASSRNRGQAHGYTF
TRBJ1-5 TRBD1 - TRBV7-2 TGTGCCAGCAGCTTAGAGGGGACAGACAATCAGCCCCAGCATTTT CASSLEGTDNQPQHF
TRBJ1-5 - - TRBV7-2 TGTGCCAGCAGCTTAGATGGCGGAGTCAATCAGCCCCAGCATTTT CASSLDGGVNQPQHF